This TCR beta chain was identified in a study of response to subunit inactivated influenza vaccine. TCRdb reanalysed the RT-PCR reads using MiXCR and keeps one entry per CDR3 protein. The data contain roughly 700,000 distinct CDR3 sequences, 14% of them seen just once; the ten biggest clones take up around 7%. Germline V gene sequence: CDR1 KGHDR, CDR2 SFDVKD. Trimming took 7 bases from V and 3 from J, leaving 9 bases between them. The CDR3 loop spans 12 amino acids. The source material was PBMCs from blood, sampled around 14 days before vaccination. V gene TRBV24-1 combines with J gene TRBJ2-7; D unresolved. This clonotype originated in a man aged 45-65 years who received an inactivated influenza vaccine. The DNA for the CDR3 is TGTGCCACCAGCCCGGCAGGCTACGAGCAGTACTTC. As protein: CATSPAGYEQYF.